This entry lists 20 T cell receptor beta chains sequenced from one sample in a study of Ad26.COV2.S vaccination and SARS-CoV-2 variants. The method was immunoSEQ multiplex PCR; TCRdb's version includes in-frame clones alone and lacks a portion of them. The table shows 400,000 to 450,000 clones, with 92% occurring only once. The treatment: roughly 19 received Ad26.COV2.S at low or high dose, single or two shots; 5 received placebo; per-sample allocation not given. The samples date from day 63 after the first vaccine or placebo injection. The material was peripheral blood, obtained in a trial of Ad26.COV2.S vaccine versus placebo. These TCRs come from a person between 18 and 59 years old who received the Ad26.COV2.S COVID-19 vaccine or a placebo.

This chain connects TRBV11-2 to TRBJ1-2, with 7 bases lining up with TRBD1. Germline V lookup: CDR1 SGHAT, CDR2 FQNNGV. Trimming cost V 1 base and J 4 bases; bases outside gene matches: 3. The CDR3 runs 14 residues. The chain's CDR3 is CASSLAGGIYGYTF. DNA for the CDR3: TGTGCCAGCAGCTTAGCAGGGGGAATCTATGGCTACACCTTC.

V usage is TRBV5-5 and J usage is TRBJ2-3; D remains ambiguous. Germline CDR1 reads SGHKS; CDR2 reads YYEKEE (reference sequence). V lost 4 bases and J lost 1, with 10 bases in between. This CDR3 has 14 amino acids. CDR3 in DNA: TGTGCCAGCAGCCTCTTGCTACGCACAGATACGCAGTATTTT. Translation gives CASSLLLRTDTQYF. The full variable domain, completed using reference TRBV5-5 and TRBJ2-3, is DAGVTQSPTHLIKTRGQQVTLRCSPISGHKSVSWYQQVLGQGPQFIFQYYEKEERGRGNFPDRFSARQFPNYSSELNVNALLLGDSALYLCASSLLLRTDTQYFGPGTRLTVL.

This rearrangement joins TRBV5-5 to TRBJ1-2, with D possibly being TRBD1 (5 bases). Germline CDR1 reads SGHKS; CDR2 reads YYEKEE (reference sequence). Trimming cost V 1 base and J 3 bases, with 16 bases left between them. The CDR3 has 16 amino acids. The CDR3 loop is CASSLFGNLGDYGYTF. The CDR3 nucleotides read TGTGCCAGCAGCTTGTTTGGGAACTTGGGGGACTATGGCTACACCTTC. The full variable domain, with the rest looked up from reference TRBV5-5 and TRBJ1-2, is DAGVTQSPTHLIKTRGQQVTLRCSPISGHKSVSWYQQVLGQGPQFIFQYYEKEERGRGNFPDRFSARQFPNYSSELNVNALLLGDSALYLCASSLFGNLGDYGYTFGSGTRLTVV.

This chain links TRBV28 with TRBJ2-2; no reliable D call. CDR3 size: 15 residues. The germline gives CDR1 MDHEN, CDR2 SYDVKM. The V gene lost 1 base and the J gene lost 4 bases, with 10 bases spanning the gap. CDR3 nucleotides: TGTGCCAGCAGTTTATCTTTCACGTCCACCGGGGAGCTGTTTTTT. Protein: CASSLSFTSTGELFF.

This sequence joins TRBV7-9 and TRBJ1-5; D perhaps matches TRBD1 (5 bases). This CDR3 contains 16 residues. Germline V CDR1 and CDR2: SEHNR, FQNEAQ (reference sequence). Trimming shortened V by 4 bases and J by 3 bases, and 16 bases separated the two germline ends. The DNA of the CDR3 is TGTGCCAGCAGCTACGGATCAGGCAGGGACAATCAGCCCCAGCATTTT. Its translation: CASSYGSGRDNQPQHF.

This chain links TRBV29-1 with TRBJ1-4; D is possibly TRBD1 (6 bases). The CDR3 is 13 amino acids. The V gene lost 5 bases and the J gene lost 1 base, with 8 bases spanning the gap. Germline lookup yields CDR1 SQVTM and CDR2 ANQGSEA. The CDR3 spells CSVPTGTNEKLFF. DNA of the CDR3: TGCAGCGTTCCGACAGGAACTAATGAAAAACTGTTTTTT.

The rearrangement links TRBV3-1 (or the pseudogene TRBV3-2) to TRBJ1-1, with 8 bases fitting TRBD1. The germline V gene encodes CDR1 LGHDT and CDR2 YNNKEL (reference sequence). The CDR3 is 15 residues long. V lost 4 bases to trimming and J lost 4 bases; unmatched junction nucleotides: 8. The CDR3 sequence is CASSRKATGGTEAFF. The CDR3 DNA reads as TGTGCCAGCAGCCGGAAAGCCACAGGGGGCACTGAAGCTTTCTTT.

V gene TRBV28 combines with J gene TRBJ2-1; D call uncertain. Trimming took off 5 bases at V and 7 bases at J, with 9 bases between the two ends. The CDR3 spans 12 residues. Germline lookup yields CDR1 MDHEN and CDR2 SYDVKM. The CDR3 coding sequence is TGTGCCAGCAGTCTAACGGGTAATGAGCAGTTCTTC. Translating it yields CASSLTGNEQFF.

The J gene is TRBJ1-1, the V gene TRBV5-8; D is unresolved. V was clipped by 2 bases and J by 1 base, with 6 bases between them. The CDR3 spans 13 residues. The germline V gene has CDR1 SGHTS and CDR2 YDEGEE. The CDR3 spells CASSFPPNTEAFF. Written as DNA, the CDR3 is TGTGCCAGCAGCTTCCCCCCGAACACTGAAGCTTTCTTT.

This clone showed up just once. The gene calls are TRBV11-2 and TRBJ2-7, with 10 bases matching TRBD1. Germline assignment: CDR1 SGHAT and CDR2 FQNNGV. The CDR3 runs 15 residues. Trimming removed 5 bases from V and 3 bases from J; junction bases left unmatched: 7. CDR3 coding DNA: TGTGCCAGCAGCAAGACCGGGACAGGGGTCTACGAGCAGTACTTC. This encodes CASSKTGTGVYEQYF.

The CDR3 loop is CASSKGDSGGAWWGTDTQYF. CDR3 coding DNA: TGTGCCAGCAGCAAAGGGGATAGCGGGGGGGCCTGGTGGGGCACAGATACGCAGTATTTT. The chain has TRBV21-1 and TRBJ2-3; TRBD2 reflects the table's D call only, with no check against the DNA. TRBV21-1 counts as a pseudogene. The CDR3 sequence is 20 residues long.

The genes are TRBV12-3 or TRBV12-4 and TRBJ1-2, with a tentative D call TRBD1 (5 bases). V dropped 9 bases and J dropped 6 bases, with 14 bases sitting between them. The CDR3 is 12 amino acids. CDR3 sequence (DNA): TGTGCCAGTAAGGGACCGGGCGATGGCTACACCTTC. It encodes CASKGPGDGYTF.

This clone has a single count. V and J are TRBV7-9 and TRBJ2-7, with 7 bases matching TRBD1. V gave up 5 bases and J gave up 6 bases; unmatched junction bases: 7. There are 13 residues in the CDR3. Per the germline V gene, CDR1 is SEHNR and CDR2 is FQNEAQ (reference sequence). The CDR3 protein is CASSRGQSSEQYF. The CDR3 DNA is TGTGCCAGCAGCCGGGGACAGTCTTCCGAGCAGTACTTC.

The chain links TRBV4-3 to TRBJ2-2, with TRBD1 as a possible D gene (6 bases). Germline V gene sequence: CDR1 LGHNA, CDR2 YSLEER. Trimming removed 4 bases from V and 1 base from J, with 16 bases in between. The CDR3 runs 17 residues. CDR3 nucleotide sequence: TGCGCCAGCAGCCGCCTAGCAGGGGCCGGGAACACCGGGGAGCTGTTTTTT. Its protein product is CASSRLAGAGNTGELFF.

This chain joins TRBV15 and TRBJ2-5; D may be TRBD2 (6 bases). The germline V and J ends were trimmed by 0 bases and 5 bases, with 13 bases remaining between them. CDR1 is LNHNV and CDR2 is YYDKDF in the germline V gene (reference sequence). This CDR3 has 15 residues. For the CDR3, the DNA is TGTGCCACCAGCAGAGATCCGACTAGTTTGGAGACCCAGTACTTC. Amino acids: CATSRDPTSLETQYF.

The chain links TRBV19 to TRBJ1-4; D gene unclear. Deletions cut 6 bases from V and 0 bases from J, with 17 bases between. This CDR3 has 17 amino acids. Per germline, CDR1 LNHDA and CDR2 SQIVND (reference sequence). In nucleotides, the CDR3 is TGTGCCAGTAGAGACCCGGCAGGAACCACAACTAATGAAAAACTGTTTTTT. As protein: CASRDPAGTTTNEKLFF.

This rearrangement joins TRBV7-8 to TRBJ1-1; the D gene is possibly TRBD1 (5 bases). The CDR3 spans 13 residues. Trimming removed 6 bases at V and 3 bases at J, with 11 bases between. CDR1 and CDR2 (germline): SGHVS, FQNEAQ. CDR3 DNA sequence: TGTGCCAGCAGGATCCGAGGGGACACTGAAGCTTTCTTT. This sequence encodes CASRIRGDTEAFF.

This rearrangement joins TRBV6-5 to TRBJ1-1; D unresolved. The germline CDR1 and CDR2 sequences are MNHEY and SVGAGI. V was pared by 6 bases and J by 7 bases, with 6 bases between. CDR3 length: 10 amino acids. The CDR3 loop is CASRGREAFF. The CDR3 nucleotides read TGTGCCAGCAGGGGCCGTGAAGCTTTCTTT.

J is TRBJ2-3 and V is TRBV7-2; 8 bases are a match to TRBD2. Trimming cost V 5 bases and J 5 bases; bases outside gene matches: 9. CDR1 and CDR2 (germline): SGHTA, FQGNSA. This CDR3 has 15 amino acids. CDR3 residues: CASSPSGGALDTQYF. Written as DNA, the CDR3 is TGTGCCAGCAGCCCTTCCGGGGGGGCCCTAGATACGCAGTATTTT.

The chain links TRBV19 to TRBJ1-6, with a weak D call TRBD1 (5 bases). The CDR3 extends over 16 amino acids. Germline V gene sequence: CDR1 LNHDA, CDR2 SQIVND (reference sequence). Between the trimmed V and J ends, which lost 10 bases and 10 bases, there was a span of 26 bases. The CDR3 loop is CATSPQPPGNISPLHF. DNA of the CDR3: TGTGCCACCAGTCCACAACCCCCAGGGAACATATCACCCCTCCACTTT.